Sequencing of this TCR beta chain was carried out in a study of Graves' ophthalmopathy and Graves' hyperthyroidism. As the template, RNA transcripts were used to amplify TCR beta CDR3 regions. An opening RT-PCR round employed HTBI primers and preceded a second-round multiplex PCR. TCRdb analysed the multiplex PCR reads with MiXCR anew, one entry per CDR3 protein. The profile covers almost 750,000 distinct CDR3 sequences, with roughly 40% appearing a single time and approximately 43% taken by the ten largest. With termini counted, the CDR3 has 9 amino acids. CDR1 DFQATT and CDR2 SNEGSKA come from the germline V gene (reference sequence). Of note for this clonotype: The final CDR3 position lacks the conserved phenylalanine or tryptophan, pointing to a likely read error. The DNA is left out, because the CDR3 cannot be placed on it with certainty; the CDR3 is given as TCRdb lists it.

The source is an adult man with Graves' ophthalmopathy. The chain uses TRBV20-1 and TRBJ1-3. The sample taken for sequencing was peripheral blood. The CDR3 loop reads CSVEITNYN.